This T cell receptor (beta chain) emerged from a study of blood T cell repertoires in COVID-19. The wider study: The samples span acute and convalescent COVID-19 from the United States, Italy and Spain.

TCRdb's table, derived via immunoSEQ multiplex PCR, lists solely in-frame clones and lacks some. The table lists roughly 70,000 clones, about 89% of them singletons. Enrollment of patients from Seattle took place during active infection, with longitudinal follow-up. Comments on this clone: A junction end diverges from the germline sequence, so it may reflect a read error.

This CDR3 region has 17 residues. Germline V gives CDR1 MGHRA, CDR2 YSYEKL. The sample taken for sequencing was peripheral blood. The sequence derives from a man over 45 with COVID-19, enrolled during active disease. The rearrangement links TRBV4-1 to TRBJ2-1; 13 positions match TRBD2. CDR3 protein: CATSLKPPGLAGNEQFF. For the CDR3, the DNA is TGCGCCACCAGCCTTAAACCCCCGGGACTAGCGGGAAATGAGCAGTTCTTC.